The next 22 T cell receptor beta chains were all read from a single sample in a study of cytomegalovirus exposure and HLA in healthy donors. The PCR ran on 60 Vbeta and 13 Jbeta primers. Libraries were prepared by immunoSEQ multiplex PCR; TCRdb keeps only in-frame clonotypes and omits some of them. The data contain approximately 150,000 clones, around four fifths of them seen just once; the ten biggest clones take up roughly 1.3%. Sample: PBMCs. The receptors originated from a woman between 45 and 60 years old in good health and CMV-seronegative.

This chain joins TRBV18 and TRBJ2-1, with 9 positions matching TRBD1. The CDR3 has 17 amino acids. V gave up 5 bases and J gave up 2 bases; unmatched junction bases: 10. Germline CDR1 reads KGHSH; CDR2 reads LQKENI. The DNA for the CDR3 is TGTGCCAGCTCATCCCGGGACAGGGACCCTGCCTACAATGAGCAGTTCTTC. This encodes CASSSRDRDPAYNEQFF. Using reference TRBV18 and TRBJ2-1 for the parts outside the CDR3, the full variable domain is NAGVMQNPRHLVRRRGQEARLRCSPMKGHSHVYWYRQLPEEGLKFMVYLQKENIIDESGMPKERFSAEFPKEGPSILRIQQVVRGDSAAYFCASSSRDRDPAYNEQFFGPGTRLTVL.

The chain carries TRBV5-1 and TRBJ2-6; TRBD1 is a possible D gene (6 bases). The germline V gene has CDR1 SGHRS and CDR2 YFSETQ. The CDR3 contains 15 residues. Trimming removed 4 bases at V and 6 bases at J, with 14 bases between. The DNA of the CDR3 is TGCGCCAGCAGCCTGGGGACAATCGAGGCCAACGTCCTGACTTTC. Residues: CASSLGTIEANVLTF.

V usage is TRBV28 and J usage is TRBJ2-7; 8 nucleotides align to TRBD1. Germline V lookup: CDR1 MDHEN, CDR2 SYDVKM. The CDR3 contains 12 residues. The CDR3 protein is CTTADRVYEQYF. CDR3 nucleotide sequence: TGTACCACCGCGGACAGGGTCTACGAGCAGTACTTC.

The rearrangement joins TRBV19 to TRBJ2-7, with D possibly being TRBD1 (6 bases). The V end was cut by 6 bases, the J end by 2 bases, with 20 bases between. There are 16 residues in the CDR3. The germline CDR1 and CDR2 sequences are LNHDA and SQIVND (reference sequence). This CDR3 is CASSLTPGVGAYEQYF. The DNA of the CDR3 is TGTGCCAGTAGCCTTACTCCAGGGGTAGGAGCCTACGAGCAGTACTTC.

The CDR3 reads CASSARQGSSGNTIYF. The CDR3 DNA reads as TGTGCCAGCAGCGCCCGACAGGGGAGCTCTGGAAACACCATATATTTT. The J gene is TRBJ1-3, the V gene TRBV5-4; TRBD1 agrees at 8 bases. CDR3 length: 16 residues. The germline CDR1 and CDR2 sequences are SGHNT and YYREEE (reference sequence). J gave up 0 bases and V 4 bases, and 6 bases lay outside the gene matches. The whole variable domain, remainder taken from reference TRBV5-4 and TRBJ1-3, is ETGVTQSPTHLIKTRGQQVTLRCSSQSGHNTVSWYQQALGQGPQFIFQYYREEENGRGNFPPRFSGLQFPNYSSELNVNALELDDSALYLCASSARQGSSGNTIYFGEGSWLTVV.

The chain is built from TRBV5-1 and TRBJ2-1, with 8 bases matching TRBD1. The junction had 5 bases not matched to a gene; V was cut back by 3 bases and J by 6 bases. This CDR3 spans 14 amino acids. CDR1 SGHRS and CDR2 YFSETQ come from the germline V gene. This chain's CDR3 is CASSSTTGANEQFF. The CDR3 DNA reads as TGCGCCAGCAGCTCTACGACAGGGGCCAATGAGCAGTTCTTC. The entire variable domain, with the rest obtained from reference TRBV5-1 and TRBJ2-1, is as follows: KAGVTQTPRYLIKTRGQQVTLSCSPISGHRSVSWYQQTPGQGLQFLFEYFSETQRNKGNFPGRFSGRQFSNSRSEMNVSTLELGDSALYLCASSSTTGANEQFFGPGTRLTVL.

The chain carries TRBV29-1 and TRBJ1-2; tentatively, D is TRBD1 (6 bases). This CDR3 has 18 residues. V gave up 2 bases and J gave up 2 bases, with 24 bases separating them. Looked up from germline, CDR1 is SQVTM and CDR2 is ANQGSEA. CDR3 DNA: TGCAGCGTTGAATCACGGGACAACGGCAAGGAGCTGAACTATGGCTACACCTTC. It yields the protein CSVESRDNGKELNYGYTF. Drawing the rest from reference TRBV29-1 and TRBJ1-2, the complete variable domain is SAVISQKPSRDICQRGTSLTIQCQVDSQVTMMFWYRQQPGQSLTLIATANQGSEATYESGFVIDKFPISRPNLTFSTLTVSNMSPEDSSIYLCSVESRDNGKELNYGYTFGSGTRLTVV.

V and J are TRBV29-1 and TRBJ1-5, with TRBD1 identical over 7 bases. The CDR3 extends over 12 amino acids. The junction had 2 bases not matched to a gene; V was cut back by 5 bases and J by 4 bases. Germline values: CDR1 SQVTM, CDR2 ANQGSEA. As DNA, the CDR3 is TGCAGCGTTACAGGGGAAAATCAGCCCCAGCATTTT. Encoded protein: CSVTGENQPQHF.

The genes are TRBV5-1 and TRBJ1-5; unclear D gene. With 0 bases removed from V and 1 base from J, the gap between germline ends came to 8 bases. CDR3 length: 15 amino acids. Germline V gene sequence: CDR1 SGHRS, CDR2 YFSETQ. This CDR3 reads CASSLGHGSNQPQHF. The CDR3 bases are TGCGCCAGCAGCTTGGGCCACGGGAGCAATCAGCCCCAGCATTTT.

The chain is built from TRBV19 and TRBJ2-7; D is possibly TRBD2 (5 bases). Looked up from germline, CDR1 is LNHDA and CDR2 is SQIVND (reference sequence). The V end lost 5 bases, the J end lost 4 bases, and 21 bases lay between the germline ends. The CDR3 spans 16 residues. CDR3 in amino acids: CASSAITASPAYEQYF. CDR3 in DNA: TGTGCCAGTAGTGCCATAACGGCTAGCCCAGCATACGAGCAGTACTTC.

This clone has more than one count but fewer than ten. This chain joins TRBV5-4 and TRBJ1-4; TRBD1 aligns across 8 bases. V lost 4 bases and J lost 7; bases outside the gene matches: 9. Germline values: CDR1 SGHNT, CDR2 YYREEE (reference sequence). The length of the CDR3 is 15 residues. CDR3 loop: CASSSKDRVREKLFF. DNA of the CDR3: TGTGCCAGCAGCAGTAAGGACAGGGTCCGTGAAAAACTGTTTTTT.

The V gene is TRBV15, the J gene TRBJ2-1; D might be TRBD1 (5 bases). V was trimmed by 2 bases and J by 0 bases, leaving 8 bases between them. The CDR3 sequence is 15 residues long. Germline CDR1 reads LNHNV; CDR2 reads YYDKDF (reference sequence). CDR3 region: CATSRTGFSYNEQFF. Written as DNA, the CDR3 is TGTGCCACCAGCAGAACAGGATTCTCCTACAATGAGCAGTTCTTC.

This rearrangement joins TRBV19 to TRBJ2-2; 8 bases map to TRBD1. This CDR3 contains 12 residues. V lost 4 bases and J lost 13; bases outside the gene matches: 5. CDR1 and CDR2 from the germline V gene are LNHDA and SQIVND (reference sequence). CDR3 coding DNA: TGTGCCAGTAGTACAAGGACAGGGCGGCTGTTTTTT. It translates to CASSTRTGRLFF.

The chain recombines TRBV11-2 with TRBJ2-7; D may be TRBD2 (5 bases). Trimming took off 3 bases at V and 2 bases at J, with 11 bases between the two ends. The CDR3 covers 14 residues. CDR1 and CDR2 (germline): SGHAT, FQNNGV. The CDR3 protein is CASSFEPGTYEQYF. In nucleotides, the CDR3 is TGTGCCAGCAGCTTCGAGCCGGGGACCTACGAGCAGTACTTC.

The DNA for the CDR3 is TGTGCCAGCAGCCAATCAGAGACAGGGGCCGAAACCGGGGAGCTGTTTTTT. Its protein is CASSQSETGAETGELFF. The rearrangement links TRBV7-7 to TRBJ2-2; 8 nucleotides agree with TRBD1. The J segment lost 5 bases and the V segment lost 5 bases, leaving 13 bases of the junction unmatched. Germline assignment: CDR1 SSHAT and CDR2 FNYEAQ (reference sequence). CDR3 length: 17 amino acids.

The V call is TRBV27, the J call TRBJ2-5, with 15 bases lining up with TRBD2. V trimming: 5 bases; J trimming: 4 bases; junction bases outside the gene matches: 8. Germline V gives CDR1 MNHEY, CDR2 SMNVEV (reference sequence). The CDR3 covers 17 residues. CDR3 DNA: TGTGCCAGCAGTCCGTGGACTAGCGGGAGGGGAGTAGAGACCCAGTACTTC. It is translated as CASSPWTSGRGVETQYF.

The chain joins TRBV7-9 to TRBJ2-7; 7 nucleotides align to TRBD1. The germline CDR1 and CDR2 sequences are SEHNR and FQNEAQ (reference sequence). V shed 5 bases, J shed 1 base, and the junction held 2 bases outside the gene matches. This CDR3 contains 13 residues. In nucleotides, the CDR3 is TGTGCCAGCAGCGAGACAGGGTCCTACGAGCAGTACTTC. This codes for CASSETGSYEQYF.

On this clone: The junction departs from germline at one end; a sequencing error may be responsible. The V and J genes are TRBV2 and TRBJ1-2, with a weak D call TRBD1 (6 bases). Germline V gene sequence: CDR1 SNHLY, CDR2 FYNNEI. The CDR3 covers 13 residues. CDR3 in DNA: TGTGCCAGCAATGAACAGGGTAACTATGGCTACACCTTC. Protein sequence: CASNEQGNYGYTF.

This clone was picked up a small number of times. CDR3 residues: CASSYLLGPGGYTF. CDR3 nucleotide sequence: TGTGCCAGCAGTTACCTCCTAGGCCCGGGGGGCTACACCTTC. This rearrangement joins TRBV6-5 to TRBJ1-2; D is ambiguous. The V gene's germline CDR1 is MNHEY and CDR2 SVGAGI. The CDR3 contains 14 residues. Trimming removed 2 bases from V and 8 bases from J, with 15 bases in between.

The chain is built from TRBV14 and TRBJ2-5; 13 nucleotides agree with TRBD2. The junction had 5 bases not matched to a gene; V was cut back by 4 bases and J by 0 bases. The CDR3 sequence is 17 residues long. Germline V gives CDR1 SGHDN, CDR2 FVKESK. The CDR3 here is CASSPGLAGMYQETQYF. The CDR3, as DNA: TGTGCCAGCAGCCCGGGACTAGCGGGGATGTACCAAGAGACCCAGTACTTC.

The rearrangement uses TRBV19 and TRBJ1-2; 8 bases line up with TRBD1. Losses at the gene ends were 3 bases for V and 3 bases for J; bases not matched to a gene: 3. The CDR3 loop spans 14 amino acids. CDR1 and CDR2 from the germline V gene are LNHDA and SQIVND (reference sequence). The CDR3 spells CASSIQGAHYGYTF. CDR3 in DNA: TGTGCCAGTAGTATCCAGGGGGCTCACTATGGCTACACCTTC.

CDR3 coding DNA: TGTGCCAGCAGATGGGACTTGAACACTGAAGCTTTCTTT. This translates into CASRWDLNTEAFF. The chain has TRBV28 and TRBJ1-1; weak D call: TRBD1 (5 bases). Germline CDR1 MDHEN, CDR2 SYDVKM. This CDR3 is built from 13 residues. V gave up 6 bases and J gave up 0 bases, with 8 bases separating them.